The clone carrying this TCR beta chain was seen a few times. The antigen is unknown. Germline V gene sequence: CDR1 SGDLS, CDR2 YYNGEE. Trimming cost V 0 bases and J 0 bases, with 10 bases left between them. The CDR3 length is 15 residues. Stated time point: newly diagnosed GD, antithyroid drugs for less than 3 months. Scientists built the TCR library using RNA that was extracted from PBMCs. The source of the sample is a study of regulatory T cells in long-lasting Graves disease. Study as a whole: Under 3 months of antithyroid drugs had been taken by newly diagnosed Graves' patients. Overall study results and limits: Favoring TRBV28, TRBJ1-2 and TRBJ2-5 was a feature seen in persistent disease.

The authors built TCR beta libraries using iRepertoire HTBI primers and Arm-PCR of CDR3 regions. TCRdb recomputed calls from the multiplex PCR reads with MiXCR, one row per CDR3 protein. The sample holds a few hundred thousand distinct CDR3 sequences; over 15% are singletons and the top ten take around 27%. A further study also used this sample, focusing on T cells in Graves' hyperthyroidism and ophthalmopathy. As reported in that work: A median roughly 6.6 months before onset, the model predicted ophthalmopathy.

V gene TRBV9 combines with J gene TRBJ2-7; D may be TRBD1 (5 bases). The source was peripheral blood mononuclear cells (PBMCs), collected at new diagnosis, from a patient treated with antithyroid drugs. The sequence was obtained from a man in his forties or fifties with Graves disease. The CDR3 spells CASSVGTTVSYEQYF. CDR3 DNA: TGTGCCAGCAGCGTAGGGACAACCGTCTCCTACGAGCAGTACTTC.